This is a list of T cell receptor beta chains from one sample in a study of T cells of healthy individuals. In TCRdb, the 5' RACE reads were re-called with MiXCR into one record per CDR3 protein. The table has 38,000 or so distinct CDR3 sequences, about 4.5% seen once. These receptor sequences come from a human donor in good health. CDR3s include the opening cysteine and the closing phenylalanine or tryptophan. A D gene is named only where the DNA matches it firmly. Expanded clones are given a class, and other clones once, few, many or no size at all.

V gene,D gene,clone size,J gene,CDR3 protein,CDR3 DNA
TRBV6-5,-,many,TRBJ2-3,CASSWGSTDTQYF,TGTGCCAGCAGTTGGGGGAGCACAGATACGCAGTATTTT
TRBV3-1,-,many,TRBJ1-1,CASSQEPVGVNTEAFF,TGTGCCAGCAGCCAAGAACCTGTCGGGGTGAACACTGAAGCTTTCTTT
TRBV14,TRBD2,many,TRBJ2-1,CASSQGTSGYYNEQFF,TGTGCCAGCAGCCAAGGGACTAGCGGGTACTACAATGAGCAGTTCTTC
TRBV4-2,-,many,TRBJ1-3,CASSQGGDGNTIYF,TGTGCCAGCAGCCAAGGCGGGGATGGAAACACCATATATTTT
TRBV6-5,TRBD2,many,TRBJ2-7,CASSASGGAWLSEQYF,TGTGCCAGCAGTGCTAGCGGGGGGGCTTGGTTGTCCGAGCAGTACTTC
TRBV20-1,-,many,TRBJ2-3,CSALTRDTQYF,TGCAGTGCTCTTACGAGGGATACGCAGTATTTT
TRBV27,-,-,TRBJ2-3,CASSFRGFRTDTQYF,TGTGCCAGCAGTTTCAGAGGGTTCCGCACAGATACGCAGTATTTT
TRBV20-1,-,many,TRBJ2-7,CSAKHTIRRDWKYEQYF,TGCAGTGCCAAGCACACAATCCGCCGGGACTGGAAATACGAGCAGTACTTC
TRBV28,-,-,TRBJ1-4,CASSLRPEFSANHF,TGTGCCAGCAGTTTGAGACCGGAGTTTAGCGCGAACCATTTT
TRBV6-2/TRBV6-3,-,many,TRBJ2-1,CASSRGEEQFF,TGTGCCAGCAGTCGCGGCGAGGAGCAGTTCTTC
TRBV19,-,many,TRBJ1-1,CASSTRYRTNTEAFF,TGTGCCAGTAGTACTCGATACCGGACGAACACTGAAGCTTTCTTT
TRBV7-9,-,many,TRBJ2-1,CASSPRRVGQFF,TGTGCCAGCAGCCCCCGTCGAGTCGGGCAGTTCTTC
TRBV7-9,TRBD1,-,TRBJ2-7,CASSFQGAFDEQYF,TGTGCCAGCAGCTTTCAGGGGGCGTTCGACGAGCAGTACTTC
TRBV9,-,many,TRBJ1-3,CASSVGGPAGNTIYF,TGTGCCAGCAGCGTGGGGGGGCCGGCTGGAAACACCATATATTTT
TRBV19,-,few,TRBJ2-3,CASSNEMTQYF,TGTGCCAGTAGTAACGAAATGACGCAGTATTTT
TRBV6-1,TRBD2,few,TRBJ2-3,CASSDQGLADHTDTQYF,TGTGCCAGCAGTGATCAAGGACTAGCGGACCACACAGATACGCAGTATTTT
TRBV14,-,-,TRBJ2-2,CASSPTRAGELFF,TGTGCCAGCAGCCCGACGCGGGCCGGGGAGCTGTTTTTT
TRBV11-2,-,-,TRBJ2-1,CASSLGRGRSAYNEQFF,TGTGCCAGCAGCCTAGGGCGCGGGCGGAGTGCCTACAATGAGCAGTTCTTC
TRBV30,-,many,TRBJ1-1,CAWSVDRLNTEAFF,TGTGCCTGGAGTGTCGACAGATTGAACACTGAAGCTTTCTTT
TRBV20-1,-,many,TRBJ1-1,CSARVVLELNTEAFF,TGCAGTGCTAGAGTGGTACTTGAGTTGAACACTGAAGCTTTCTTT
TRBV2,-,many,TRBJ2-3,CASRDSFSTDTQYF,TGTGCCAGCAGGGACTCTTTCAGCACAGATACGCAGTATTTT
TRBV12-3/TRBV12-4,TRBD1,many,TRBJ1-2,CASSLGGTGFGYTF,TGTGCCAGCAGTTTAGGTGGGACAGGGTTTGGCTACACCTTC
TRBV20-1,-,many,TRBJ2-3,CSAMEAQRTDTQYF,TGCAGTGCTATGGAAGCGCAACGCACAGATACGCAGTATTTT
TRBV7-9,-,-,TRBJ1-6,CASSTTLEWNSPLHF,TGTGCCAGCAGCACCACCCTCGAGTGGAATTCACCCCTCCACTTT
TRBV5-1,-,-,TRBJ1-1,CASSLGQKDTEAFF,TGCGCCAGCAGCTTGGGGCAAAAGGATACTGAAGCTTTCTTT
TRBV12-3/TRBV12-4,TRBD2,many,TRBJ2-1,CASSLGVAGGLNEQFF,TGTGCCAGCAGTTTAGGGGTAGCGGGAGGTCTGAATGAGCAGTTCTTC
TRBV5-6,TRBD2,-,TRBJ2-1,CASSSKLAGSYNEQFF,TGTGCCAGCAGCTCTAAACTAGCGGGGTCCTACAATGAGCAGTTCTTC
TRBV2,-,many,TRBJ2-3,CASSENVDTQYF,TGTGCCAGCAGTGAAAATGTGGATACGCAGTATTTT
TRBV3-1,TRBD2,-,TRBJ2-2,CASSPTSGGLSGELFF,TGTGCCAGCAGCCCCACTAGCGGGGGCCTTTCCGGGGAGCTGTTTTTT
TRBV5-6,-,many,TRBJ1-2,CASSSDQGDYGYTF,TGTGCCAGCAGCTCCGACCAGGGTGACTATGGCTACACCTTC
TRBV7-3,-,many,TRBJ2-2,CASSFSGVTGELFF,TGTGCCAGCAGCTTCTCAGGCGTCACCGGGGAGCTGTTTTTT
TRBV15,-,few,TRBJ2-4,CATSRDLSTIAKNIQYF,TGTGCCACCAGCAGAGATCTCTCGACCATAGCCAAAAACATTCAGTACTTC
TRBV20-1,TRBD2,few,TRBJ2-7,CSAPIGTSGAYEQYF,TGCAGTGCGCCGATCGGGACTAGCGGGGCCTACGAGCAGTACTTC
TRBV20-1,-,many,TRBJ2-3,CSASPWGSSTDTQYF,TGCAGTGCTAGTCCATGGGGTTCTAGCACAGATACGCAGTATTTT
TRBV28,TRBD2,many,TRBJ2-2,CATRTSSTGELFF,TGTGCCACCAGGACTAGCAGCACCGGGGAGCTGTTTTTT
TRBV7-8,TRBD2,many,TRBJ2-7,CASSRGGPGAYEQYF,TGTGCCAGCAGCCGGGGGGGCCCGGGGGCATACGAGCAGTACTTC